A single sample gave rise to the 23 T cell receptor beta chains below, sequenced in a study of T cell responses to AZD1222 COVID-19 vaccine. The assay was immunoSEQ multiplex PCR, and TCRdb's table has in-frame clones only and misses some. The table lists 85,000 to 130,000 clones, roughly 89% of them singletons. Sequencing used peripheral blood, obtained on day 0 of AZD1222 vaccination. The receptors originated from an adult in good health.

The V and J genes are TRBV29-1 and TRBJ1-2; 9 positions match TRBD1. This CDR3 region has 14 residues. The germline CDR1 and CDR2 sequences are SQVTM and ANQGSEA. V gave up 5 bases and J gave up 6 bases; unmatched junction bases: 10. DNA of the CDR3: TGCAGCGTTAATCTACAGGGGGCGGTTAATGGCTACACCTTC. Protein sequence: CSVNLQGAVNGYTF.

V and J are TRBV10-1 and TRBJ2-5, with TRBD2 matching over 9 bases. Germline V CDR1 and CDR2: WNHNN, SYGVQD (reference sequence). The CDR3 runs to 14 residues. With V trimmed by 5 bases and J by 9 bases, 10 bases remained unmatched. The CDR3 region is CASSSGTSLGAQYF. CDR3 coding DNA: TGCGCCAGCAGTTCCGGGACTAGCCTCGGGGCCCAGTACTTC.

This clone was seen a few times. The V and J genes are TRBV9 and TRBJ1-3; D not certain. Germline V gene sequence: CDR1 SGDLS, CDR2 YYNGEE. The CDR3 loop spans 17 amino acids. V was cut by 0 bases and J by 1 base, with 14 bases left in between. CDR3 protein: CASSVELRAVSGNTIYF. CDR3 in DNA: TGTGCCAGCAGCGTAGAACTTCGGGCGGTGTCTGGAAACACCATATATTTT.

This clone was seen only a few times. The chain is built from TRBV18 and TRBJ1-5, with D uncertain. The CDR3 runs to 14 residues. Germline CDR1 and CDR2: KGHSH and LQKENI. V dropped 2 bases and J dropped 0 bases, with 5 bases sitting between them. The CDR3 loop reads CASSPGLSNQPQHF. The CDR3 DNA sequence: TGTGCCAGCTCACCAGGCCTTAGCAATCAGCCCCAGCATTTT.

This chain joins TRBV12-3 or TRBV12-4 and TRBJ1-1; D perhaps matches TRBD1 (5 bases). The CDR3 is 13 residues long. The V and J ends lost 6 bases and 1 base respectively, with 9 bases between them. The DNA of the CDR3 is TGTGCCAGCAGCCGGCAGGGGAACACTGAAGCTTTCTTT. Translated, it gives CASSRQGNTEAFF.

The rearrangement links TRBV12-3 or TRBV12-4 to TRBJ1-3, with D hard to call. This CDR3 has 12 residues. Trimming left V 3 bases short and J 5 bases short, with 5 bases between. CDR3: CASSLVRNTIYF. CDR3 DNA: TGTGCCAGCAGTTTGGTCCGAAACACCATATATTTT.

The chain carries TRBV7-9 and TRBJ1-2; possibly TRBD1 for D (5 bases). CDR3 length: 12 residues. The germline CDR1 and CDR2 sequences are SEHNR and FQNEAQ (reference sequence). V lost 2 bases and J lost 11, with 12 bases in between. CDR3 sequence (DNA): TGTGCCAGCAGCTTAATCCCGGGGGGTTACACCTTC. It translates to CASSLIPGGYTF.

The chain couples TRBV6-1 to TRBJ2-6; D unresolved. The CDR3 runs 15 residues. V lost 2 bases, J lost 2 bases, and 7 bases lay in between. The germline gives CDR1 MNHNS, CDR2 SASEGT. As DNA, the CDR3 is TGTGCCAGCAGTGAACCCCCGCCTGGGGCCAACGTCCTGACTTTC. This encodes CASSEPPPGANVLTF.

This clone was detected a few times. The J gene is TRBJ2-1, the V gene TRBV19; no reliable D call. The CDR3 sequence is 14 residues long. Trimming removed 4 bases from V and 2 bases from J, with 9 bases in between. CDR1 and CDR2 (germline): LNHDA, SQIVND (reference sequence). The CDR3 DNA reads TGTGCCAGTAGTACCGTTGACACCTACAATGAGCAGTTCTTC. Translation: CASSTVDTYNEQFF.

CDR3 DNA sequence: TGTGCCAGCAACCTAGATGGCGGGGGGTACAATGAGCAGTTCTTC. Its protein product is CASNLDGGGYNEQFF. V usage is TRBV6-5 and J usage is TRBJ2-1, with 8 bases fitting TRBD2. V was pared by 7 bases and J by 4 bases, with 9 bases of the junction left unmatched. CDR1 is MNHEY, CDR2 SVGAGI, per germline. This CDR3 is 15 amino acids long.

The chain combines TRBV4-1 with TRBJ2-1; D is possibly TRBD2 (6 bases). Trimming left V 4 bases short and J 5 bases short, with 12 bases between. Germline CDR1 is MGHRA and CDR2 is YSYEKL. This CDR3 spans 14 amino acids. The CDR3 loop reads CASSLPGLHNEQFF. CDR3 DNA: TGCGCCAGCAGCCTTCCTGGACTACACAATGAGCAGTTCTTC.

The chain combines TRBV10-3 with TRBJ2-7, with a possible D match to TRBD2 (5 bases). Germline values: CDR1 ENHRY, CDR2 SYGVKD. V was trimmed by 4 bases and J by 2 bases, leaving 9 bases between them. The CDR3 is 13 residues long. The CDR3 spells CAISGLAPYEQYF. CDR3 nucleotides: TGTGCCATCAGTGGGCTAGCACCCTACGAGCAGTACTTC.

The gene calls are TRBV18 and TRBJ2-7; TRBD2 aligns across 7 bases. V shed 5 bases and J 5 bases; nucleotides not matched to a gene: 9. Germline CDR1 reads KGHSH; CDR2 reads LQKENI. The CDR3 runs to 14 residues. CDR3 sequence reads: CASSEGLDGHEQYF. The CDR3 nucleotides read TGTGCCAGCTCAGAAGGACTAGACGGCCACGAGCAGTACTTC.

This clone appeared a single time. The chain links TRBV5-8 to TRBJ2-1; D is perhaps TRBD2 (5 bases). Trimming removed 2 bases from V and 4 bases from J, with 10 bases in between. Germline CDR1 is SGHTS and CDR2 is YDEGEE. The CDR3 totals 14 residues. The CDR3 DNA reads TGTGCCAGCAGCTTTATTCGGGGATACAATGAGCAGTTCTTC. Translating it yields CASSFIRGYNEQFF.

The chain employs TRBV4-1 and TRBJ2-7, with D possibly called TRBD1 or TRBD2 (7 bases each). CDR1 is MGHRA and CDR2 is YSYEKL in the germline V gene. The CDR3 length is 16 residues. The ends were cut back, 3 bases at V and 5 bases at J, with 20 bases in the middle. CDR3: CASSQGWGRGGHEQYF. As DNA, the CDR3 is TGCGCCAGCAGCCAGGGCTGGGGCAGGGGGGGCCACGAGCAGTACTTC.

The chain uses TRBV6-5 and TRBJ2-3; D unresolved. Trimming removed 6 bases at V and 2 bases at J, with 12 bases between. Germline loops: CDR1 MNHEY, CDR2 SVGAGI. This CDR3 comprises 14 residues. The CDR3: CASRVAGATDTQYF. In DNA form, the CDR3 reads TGTGCCAGCAGAGTAGCCGGAGCCACAGATACGCAGTATTTT.

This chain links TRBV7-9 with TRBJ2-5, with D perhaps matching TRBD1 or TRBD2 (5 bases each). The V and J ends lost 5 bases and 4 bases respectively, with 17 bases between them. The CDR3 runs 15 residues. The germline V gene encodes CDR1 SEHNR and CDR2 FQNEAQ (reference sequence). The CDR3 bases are TGTGCCAGCAGCATAAAGGAAGGGACGGTAGAGACCCAGTACTTC. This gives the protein CASSIKEGTVETQYF.

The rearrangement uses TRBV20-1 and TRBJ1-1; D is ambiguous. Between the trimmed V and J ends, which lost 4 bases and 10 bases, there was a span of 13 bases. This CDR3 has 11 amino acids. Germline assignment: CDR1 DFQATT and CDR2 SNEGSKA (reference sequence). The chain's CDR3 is CSAIRQLGAFF. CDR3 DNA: TGCAGTGCTATAAGACAACTCGGAGCTTTCTTT.

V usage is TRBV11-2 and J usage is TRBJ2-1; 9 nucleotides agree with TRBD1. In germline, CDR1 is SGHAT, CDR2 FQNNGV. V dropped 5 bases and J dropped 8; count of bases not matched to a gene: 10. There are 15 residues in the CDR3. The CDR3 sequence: CASSPRDRVLYEQFF. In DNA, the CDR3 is TGTGCCAGCAGCCCGCGGGACAGGGTGCTCTATGAGCAGTTCTTC. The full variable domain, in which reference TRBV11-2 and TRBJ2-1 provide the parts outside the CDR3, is EAGVAQSPRYKIIEKRQSVAFWCNPISGHATLYWYQQILGQGPKLLIQFQNNGVVDDSQLPKDRFSAERLKGVDSTLKIQPAKLEDSAVYLCASSPRDRVLYEQFFGPGTRLTVL.

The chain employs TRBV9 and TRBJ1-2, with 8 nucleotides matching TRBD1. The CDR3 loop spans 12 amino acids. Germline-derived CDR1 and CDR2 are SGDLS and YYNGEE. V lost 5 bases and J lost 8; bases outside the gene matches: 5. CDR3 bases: TGTGCCAGCAGTGGACAGGGTCAAGGCTACACCTTC. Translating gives CASSGQGQGYTF.

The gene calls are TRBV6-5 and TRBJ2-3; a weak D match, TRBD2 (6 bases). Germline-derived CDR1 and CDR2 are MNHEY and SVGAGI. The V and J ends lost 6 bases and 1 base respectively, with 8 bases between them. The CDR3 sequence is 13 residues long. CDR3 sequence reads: CASRRGGTDTQYF. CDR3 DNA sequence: TGTGCCAGCAGGCGCGGGGGCACAGATACGCAGTATTTT.

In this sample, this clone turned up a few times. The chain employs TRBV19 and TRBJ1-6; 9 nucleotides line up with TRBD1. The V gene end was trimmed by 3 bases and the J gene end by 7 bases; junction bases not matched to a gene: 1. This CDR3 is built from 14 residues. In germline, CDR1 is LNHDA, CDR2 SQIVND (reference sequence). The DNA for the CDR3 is TGTGCCAGTAGTATCACAGGGGGCAATTCACCCCTCCACTTT. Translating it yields CASSITGGNSPLHF. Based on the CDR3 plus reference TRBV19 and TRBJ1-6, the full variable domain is DGGITQSPKYLFRKEGQNVTLSCEQNLNHDAMYWYRQDPGQGLRLIYYSQIVNDFQKGDIAEGYSVSREKKESFPLTVTSAQKNPTAFYLCASSITGGNSPLHFGNGTRLTVT.

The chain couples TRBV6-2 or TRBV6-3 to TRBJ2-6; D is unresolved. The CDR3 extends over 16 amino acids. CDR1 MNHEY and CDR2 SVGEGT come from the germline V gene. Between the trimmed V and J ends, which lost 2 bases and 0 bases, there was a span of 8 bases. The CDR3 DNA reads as TGTGCCAGCAGTTACCGGGCCGTCTCTGGGGCCAACGTCCTGACTTTC. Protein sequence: CASSYRAVSGANVLTF.